This T cell receptor (beta chain) was recorded in a study of cytomegalovirus exposure and HLA in healthy donors. Study details: Of the donors genotyped, several hundred in all, 81% fell in the Caucasian-associated ancestry cluster.

The CDR3 consists of 14 residues. The V gene lost 0 bases and the J gene lost 3 bases, with 6 bases spanning the gap. In germline, CDR1 is SGHRS, CDR2 YFSETQ. Of note for this clone: Antigen specificity is unknown. The sample contains more than one DNA sequence encoding this CDR3.

Researchers ran the PCR with 60 Vbeta and 13 Jbeta primers. The protocol was immunoSEQ multiplex PCR, while the TCRdb copy is restricted to in-frame clones and leaves out a portion. The sample has some 130,000 clones; approximately 79% are singletons. Overall study results and limits: TCR beta V- and J-gene trimming was later associated with a missense DCLRE1C variant. Association with HLA alleles at 0.05 false discovery rate was found for around 15,000 TCR beta sequences in a later analysis.

This clonotype was sampled from a man aged 18 to 30 in good health and CMV-seronegative. This rearrangement joins TRBV5-1 to TRBJ1-4; D is undetermined. The sequenced sample was PBMCs. CDR3: CASSLGVSNEKLFF. CDR3 coding DNA: TGCGCCAGCAGCTTGGGAGTATCTAATGAAAAACTGTTTTTT.